Listed here are 14 T cell receptor beta chains from one sample, sequenced in a study of blood T cell repertoires in COVID-19. Profiled with immunoSEQ multiplex PCR; TCRdb holds only in-frame clones, not every one. The sample lists around 50,000 clones, approximately 87% occurring once. Material for sequencing was peripheral blood. These TCRs come from a human donor in a cohort sampled during active COVID-19.

The V and J genes are TRBV12-3 or TRBV12-4 and TRBJ2-6; D remains ambiguous. This CDR3 has 11 residues. V was trimmed by 6 bases and J by 9 bases, leaving 6 bases between them. Written as DNA, the CDR3 is TGTGCCAGCAGCTCCCTCAACGTCCTGACTTTC. The encoded protein is CASSSLNVLTF.

This sequence joins TRBV7-2 and TRBJ2-5, with TRBD1 matching over 9 bases. CDR1 is SGHTA, CDR2 FQGNSA, per germline. This CDR3 has 12 residues. V trimming: 8 bases; J trimming: 4 bases; junction bases outside the gene matches: 2. The CDR3 nucleotides are TGTGCCAGCGGGACAGGGCGAGAGACCCAGTACTTC. Its translation: CASGTGRETQYF.

The chain carries TRBV14 and TRBJ1-4; 7 bases map to TRBD1. This CDR3 spans 16 amino acids. V lost 3 bases to trimming and J lost 0 bases; unmatched junction nucleotides: 4. CDR1 is SGHDN and CDR2 is FVKESK in the germline V gene. The CDR3 DNA sequence: TGTGCCAGCAGCCATTACACAGGGGCAACTAATGAAAAACTGTTTTTT. Protein: CASSHYTGATNEKLFF.

The chain joins TRBV5-1 to TRBJ1-2; TRBD1 agrees at 8 bases. V lost 2 bases and J lost 6; bases outside the gene matches: 3. The CDR3 is made up of 13 amino acids. Germline V gene data show CDR1 as SGHRS and CDR2 as YFSETQ. The CDR3 reads CASSFEDRDGYTF. The CDR3 DNA sequence: TGCGCCAGCAGCTTCGAGGACAGGGATGGCTACACCTTC.

The V gene is TRBV6-2 or TRBV6-3, the J gene TRBJ1-3; 7 bases match TRBD1. Trimming at V came to 6 bases and at J to 3 bases, leaving 8 bases not matched to a gene. This CDR3 has 15 residues. The germline CDR1 and CDR2 sequences are MNHEY and SVGEGT. CDR3 DNA: TGTGCCAGCAGCTTGGACAGGTTCCTTGGAAACACCATATATTTT. Translation: CASSLDRFLGNTIYF.

The chain recombines TRBV4-3 with TRBJ2-1, with 7 bases aligning to TRBD1. The CDR3 is 15 residues long. Germline CDR1 LGHNA, CDR2 YSLEER. The trim removed 0 bases at V and 7 bases at J, leaving 6 bases unmatched. This chain's CDR3 is CASSQEGGQSNEQFF. CDR3 nucleotides: TGCGCCAGCAGCCAAGAAGGGGGACAGTCAAATGAGCAGTTCTTC.

A single count supports this clone. The chain joins TRBV7-2 to TRBJ2-3, with D hard to call. The length of the CDR3 is 13 residues. Germline V gene data show CDR1 as SGHTA and CDR2 as FQGNSA. Trimming pared 1 base from V and 5 bases from J, leaving 7 bases between. CDR3 amino acids: CASSLVFLDTQYF. CDR3 sequence (DNA): TGTGCCAGCAGCTTAGTCTTCCTAGATACGCAGTATTTT.

The sample holds a few counts of this clone. The rearrangement joins TRBV3-1 (or the pseudogene TRBV3-2) to TRBJ2-1, with D maybe TRBD2 (5 bases). Trimming shortened V by 5 bases and J by 1 base, and 12 bases separated the two germline ends. The V gene's germline CDR1 is LGHDT and CDR2 YNNKEL (reference sequence). The CDR3 covers 15 residues. The CDR3: CASSSRGGSYNEQFF. The CDR3 DNA follows: TGTGCCAGCAGCTCCCGGGGTGGGTCCTACAATGAGCAGTTCTTC.

The V and J genes are TRBV7-9 and TRBJ2-2, with 12 nucleotides matching TRBD2. Germline V lookup: CDR1 SEHNR, CDR2 FQNEAQ (reference sequence). This CDR3 comprises 17 residues. J was trimmed by 2 bases and V by 3 bases; bases with no gene match: 4. Here the CDR3 DNA reads TGTGCCAGCAGCTTGGCGACTAGCGGGGGTAACACCGGGGAGCTGTTTTTT. This translates into CASSLATSGGNTGELFF.

This sequence joins TRBV7-9 and TRBJ2-1, with TRBD1 matching 11 bases. After removal of 4 bases from V and 6 bases from J, the junction contained 5 bases not matched to a gene. The germline CDR1 and CDR2 sequences are SEHNR and FQNEAQ (reference sequence). This CDR3 has 15 residues. DNA of the CDR3: TGTGCCAGCAGCTACGGACAGGGGGCCCTCAATGAGCAGTTCTTC. Translating gives CASSYGQGALNEQFF.

V and J are TRBV6-5 and TRBJ2-7; 10 nucleotides agree with TRBD1. Trimming took 6 bases from V and 4 from J; bases not matched to a gene: 6. The CDR3 covers 14 residues. The germline gives CDR1 MNHEY, CDR2 SVGAGI. The CDR3 DNA is TGTGCCAGCAGAGCGGGACAGGGGTTGTACGAGCAGTACTTC. Protein sequence: CASRAGQGLYEQYF.

This clone was seen only once. This chain joins TRBV7-2 and TRBJ2-5, with D maybe TRBD2 (5 bases). CDR3 size: 11 residues. Looked up from germline, CDR1 is SGHTA and CDR2 is FQGNSA. Between the trimmed V and J ends, which lost 7 bases and 4 bases, there was a span of 7 bases. CDR3 sequence reads: CASTEGETQYF. The CDR3 DNA reads as TGTGCCAGCACCGAGGGAGAGACCCAGTACTTC.

The sample holds a few counts of this clone. CDR3 loop: CASSYSGGRGQPQHF. The CDR3 DNA is TGTGCCAGCAGTTACTCCGGAGGCAGGGGTCAGCCCCAGCATTTT. This chain uses TRBV6-2 or TRBV6-3 with TRBJ1-5; a possible D gene is TRBD1 (6 bases). The length of the CDR3 is 15 residues. V lost 0 bases and J 6 bases, leaving 12 bases between the germline ends. From germline, CDR1 is MNHEY and CDR2 SVGEGT.

The chain is built from TRBV7-9 and TRBJ1-3; D uncertain. The CDR3 spans 13 residues. Trimming removed 1 base from V and 5 bases from J, with 6 bases in between. The germline V gene encodes CDR1 SEHNR and CDR2 FQNEAQ (reference sequence). The CDR3 region is CASSLDTRNTIYF. Written as DNA, the CDR3 is TGTGCCAGCAGCTTAGACACCAGAAACACCATATATTTT.